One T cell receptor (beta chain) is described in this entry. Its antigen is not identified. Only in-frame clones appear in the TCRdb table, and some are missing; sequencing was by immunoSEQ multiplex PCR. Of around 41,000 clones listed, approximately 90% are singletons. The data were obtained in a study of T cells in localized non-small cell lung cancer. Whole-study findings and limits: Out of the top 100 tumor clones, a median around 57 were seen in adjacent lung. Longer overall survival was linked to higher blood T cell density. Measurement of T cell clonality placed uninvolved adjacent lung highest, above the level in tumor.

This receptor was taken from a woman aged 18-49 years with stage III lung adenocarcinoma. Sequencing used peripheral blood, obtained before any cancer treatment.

CDR3 in amino acids: CASSILPGIDNSPLHF. The CDR3 DNA reads as TGTGCCAGCAGCATCCTTCCGGGCATCGATAATTCACCCCTCCACTTT. The rearrangement uses TRBV5-4 and TRBJ1-6; the D is unclear. The CDR3 covers 16 residues. Germline assignment: CDR1 SGHNT and CDR2 YYREEE (reference sequence). With 4 bases removed from V and 5 bases from J, the gap between germline ends came to 16 bases.